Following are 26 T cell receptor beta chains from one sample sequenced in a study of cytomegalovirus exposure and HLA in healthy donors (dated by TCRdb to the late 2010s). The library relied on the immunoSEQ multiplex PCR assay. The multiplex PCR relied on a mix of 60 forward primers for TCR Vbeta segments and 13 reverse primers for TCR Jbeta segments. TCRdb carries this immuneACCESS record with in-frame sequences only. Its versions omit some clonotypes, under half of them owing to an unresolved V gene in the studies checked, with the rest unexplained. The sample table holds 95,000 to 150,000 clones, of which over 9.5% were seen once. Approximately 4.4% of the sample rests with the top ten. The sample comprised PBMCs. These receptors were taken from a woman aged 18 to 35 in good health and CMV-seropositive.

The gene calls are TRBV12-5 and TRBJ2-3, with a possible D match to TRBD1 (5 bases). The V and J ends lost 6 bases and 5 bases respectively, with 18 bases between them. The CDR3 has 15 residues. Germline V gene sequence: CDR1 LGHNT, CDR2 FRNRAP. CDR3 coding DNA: TGTGCTAGTGGCACCCCAGGACCCCAGGGAGATACGCAGTATTTT. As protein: CASGTPGPQGDTQYF.

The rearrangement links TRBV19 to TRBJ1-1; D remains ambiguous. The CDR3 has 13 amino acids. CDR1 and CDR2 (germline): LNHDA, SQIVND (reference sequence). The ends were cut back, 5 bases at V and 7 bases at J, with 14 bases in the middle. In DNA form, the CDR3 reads TGTGCCAGTAGTCATAGGAGATTTTATGAAGCTTTCTTT. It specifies CASSHRRFYEAFF.

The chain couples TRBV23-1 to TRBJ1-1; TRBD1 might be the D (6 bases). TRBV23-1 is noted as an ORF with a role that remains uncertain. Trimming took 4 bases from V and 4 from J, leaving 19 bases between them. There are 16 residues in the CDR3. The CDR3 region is CASSPPPGEGGTEAFF. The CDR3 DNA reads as TGCGCCAGCAGTCCGCCACCAGGGGAAGGTGGCACTGAAGCTTTCTTT.

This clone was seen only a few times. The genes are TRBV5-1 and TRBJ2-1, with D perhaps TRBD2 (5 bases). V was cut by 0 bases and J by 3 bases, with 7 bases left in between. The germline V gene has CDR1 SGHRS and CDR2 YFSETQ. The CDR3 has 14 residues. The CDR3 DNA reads TGCGCCAGCAGCTTGGAGGCGGGCTACAATGAGCAGTTCTTC. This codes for CASSLEAGYNEQFF.

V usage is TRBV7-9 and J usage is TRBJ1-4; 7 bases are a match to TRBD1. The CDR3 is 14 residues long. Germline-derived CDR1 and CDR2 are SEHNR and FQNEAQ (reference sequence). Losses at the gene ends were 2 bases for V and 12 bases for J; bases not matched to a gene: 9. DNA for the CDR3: TGTGCCAGCAGCTTAAAGCAGGGGGTGGCGGAACTGTTTTTT. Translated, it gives CASSLKQGVAELFF.

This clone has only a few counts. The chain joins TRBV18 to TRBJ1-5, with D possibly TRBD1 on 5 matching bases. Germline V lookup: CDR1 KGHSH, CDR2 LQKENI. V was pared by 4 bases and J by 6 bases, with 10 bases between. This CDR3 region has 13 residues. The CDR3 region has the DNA TGTGCCAGCTCACAAATGCAGGGTCAGCCCCAGCATTTT. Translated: CASSQMQGQPQHF.

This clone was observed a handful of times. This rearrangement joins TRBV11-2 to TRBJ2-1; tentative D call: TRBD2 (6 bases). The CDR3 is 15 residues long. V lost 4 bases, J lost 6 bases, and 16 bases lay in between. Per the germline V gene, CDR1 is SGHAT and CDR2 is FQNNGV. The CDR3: CASSYLSGTRNEQFF. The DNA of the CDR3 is TGTGCCAGCAGCTACCTTTCCGGGACTCGCAATGAGCAGTTCTTC.

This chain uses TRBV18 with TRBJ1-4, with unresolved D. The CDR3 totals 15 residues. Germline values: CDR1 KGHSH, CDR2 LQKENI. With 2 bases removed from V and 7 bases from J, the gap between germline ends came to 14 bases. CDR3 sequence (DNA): TGTGCCAGCTCACCAGACCAAAGACACTTTGAAAAACTGTTTTTT. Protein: CASSPDQRHFEKLFF. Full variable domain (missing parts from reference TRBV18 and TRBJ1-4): NAGVMQNPRHLVRRRGQEARLRCSPMKGHSHVYWYRQLPEEGLKFMVYLQKENIIDESGMPKERFSAEFPKEGPSILRIQQVVRGDSAAYFCASSPDQRHFEKLFFGSGTQLSVL.

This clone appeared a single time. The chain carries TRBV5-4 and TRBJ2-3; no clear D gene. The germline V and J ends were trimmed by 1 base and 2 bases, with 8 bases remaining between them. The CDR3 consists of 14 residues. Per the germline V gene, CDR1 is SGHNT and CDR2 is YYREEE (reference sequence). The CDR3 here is CASSLWAATDTQYF. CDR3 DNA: TGTGCCAGCAGCTTGTGGGCCGCCACAGATACGCAGTATTTT.

The CDR3 DNA reads TGCAGCGTGGACAGGGGAAGGACGCAGTATTTT. It encodes CSVDRGRTQYF. The gene calls are TRBV29-1 and TRBJ2-3; 9 bases match TRBD1. Germline V gene lookup returns CDR1 SQVTM and CDR2 ANQGSEA. The CDR3 has 11 residues. After removal of 6 bases from V and 9 bases from J, the junction contained 4 bases not matched to a gene.

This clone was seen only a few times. This CDR3 is CASSLQGQVSTEAFF. The DNA for the CDR3 is TGTGCCAGCAGCTTGCAGGGACAGGTGAGCACTGAAGCTTTCTTT. The chain combines TRBV7-2 with TRBJ1-1; 8 positions match TRBD1. From germline, CDR1 is SGHTA and CDR2 FQGNSA. CDR3 length: 15 residues. Trimming removed 3 bases from V and 4 bases from J; junction bases left unmatched: 7.

CDR3: CASSYTGDEQFF. CDR3 sequence (DNA): TGTGCCAGCAGTTATACAGGGGACGAGCAGTTCTTC. The chain is built from TRBV11-2 and TRBJ2-1; 7 positions agree with TRBD1. This CDR3 spans 12 amino acids. CDR1 SGHAT and CDR2 FQNNGV come from the germline V gene. V was clipped by 6 bases and J by 10 bases; unmatched bases: 6.

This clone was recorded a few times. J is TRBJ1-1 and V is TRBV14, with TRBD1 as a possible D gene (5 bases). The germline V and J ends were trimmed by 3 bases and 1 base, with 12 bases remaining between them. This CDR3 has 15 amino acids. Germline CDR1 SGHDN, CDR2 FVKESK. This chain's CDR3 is CASSQTLTANTEAFF. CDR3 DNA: TGTGCCAGCAGCCAGACGTTGACAGCGAACACTGAAGCTTTCTTT.

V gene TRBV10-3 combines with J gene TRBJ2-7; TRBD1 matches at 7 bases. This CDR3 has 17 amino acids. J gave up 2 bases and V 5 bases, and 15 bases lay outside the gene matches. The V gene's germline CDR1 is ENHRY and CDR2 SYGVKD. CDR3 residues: CAISLSIPGTATYEQYF. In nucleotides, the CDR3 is TGTGCCATCAGTTTATCAATCCCCGGGACAGCAACCTACGAGCAGTACTTC.

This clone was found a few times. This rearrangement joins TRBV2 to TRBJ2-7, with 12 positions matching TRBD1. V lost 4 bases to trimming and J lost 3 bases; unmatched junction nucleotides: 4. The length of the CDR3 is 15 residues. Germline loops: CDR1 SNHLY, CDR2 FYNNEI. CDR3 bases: TGTGCCAGCAGTGTTGGGACAGGGGGCAACTACGAGCAGTACTTC. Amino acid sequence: CASSVGTGGNYEQYF.

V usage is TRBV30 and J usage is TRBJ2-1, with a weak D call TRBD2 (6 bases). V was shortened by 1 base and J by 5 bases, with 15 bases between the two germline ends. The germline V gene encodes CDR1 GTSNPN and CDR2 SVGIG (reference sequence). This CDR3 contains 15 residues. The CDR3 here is CAWSEDGRANNEQFF. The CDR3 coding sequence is TGTGCCTGGAGTGAGGACGGGAGAGCTAACAATGAGCAGTTCTTC.

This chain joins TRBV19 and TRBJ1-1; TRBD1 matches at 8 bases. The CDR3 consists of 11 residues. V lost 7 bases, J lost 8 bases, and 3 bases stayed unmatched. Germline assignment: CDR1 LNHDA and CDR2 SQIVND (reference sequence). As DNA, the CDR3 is TGTGCCAGTAAGAGGGACAGGGAAGCTTTCTTT. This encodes CASKRDREAFF.

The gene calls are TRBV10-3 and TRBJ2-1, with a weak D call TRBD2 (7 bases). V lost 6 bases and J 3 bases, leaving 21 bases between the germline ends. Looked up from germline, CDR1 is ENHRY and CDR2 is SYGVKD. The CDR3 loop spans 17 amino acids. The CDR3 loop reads CAIRGGQWEGRYNEQFF. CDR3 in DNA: TGTGCCATCAGGGGGGGGCAATGGGAGGGCCGCTACAATGAGCAGTTCTTC.

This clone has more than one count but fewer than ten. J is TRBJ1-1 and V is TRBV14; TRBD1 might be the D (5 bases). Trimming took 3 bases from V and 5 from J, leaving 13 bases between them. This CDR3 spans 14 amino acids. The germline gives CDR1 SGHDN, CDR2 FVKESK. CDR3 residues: CASSHGGGGTEAFF. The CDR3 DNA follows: TGTGCCAGCAGCCACGGGGGGGGAGGGACTGAAGCTTTCTTT.

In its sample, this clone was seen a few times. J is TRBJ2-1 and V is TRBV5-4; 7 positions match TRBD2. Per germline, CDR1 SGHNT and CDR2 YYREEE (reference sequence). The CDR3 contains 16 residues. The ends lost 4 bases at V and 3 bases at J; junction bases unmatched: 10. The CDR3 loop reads CASSRDVAGDYNEQFF. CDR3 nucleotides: TGTGCCAGCAGCAGGGATGTGGCGGGAGACTACAATGAGCAGTTCTTC.

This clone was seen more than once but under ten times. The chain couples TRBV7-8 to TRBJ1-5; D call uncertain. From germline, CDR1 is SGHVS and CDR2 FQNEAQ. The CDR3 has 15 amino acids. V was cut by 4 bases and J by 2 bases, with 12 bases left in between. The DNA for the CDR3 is TGTGCCAGCAGCTATTCGGGGAATGGCAATCAGCCCCAGCATTTT. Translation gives CASSYSGNGNQPQHF.

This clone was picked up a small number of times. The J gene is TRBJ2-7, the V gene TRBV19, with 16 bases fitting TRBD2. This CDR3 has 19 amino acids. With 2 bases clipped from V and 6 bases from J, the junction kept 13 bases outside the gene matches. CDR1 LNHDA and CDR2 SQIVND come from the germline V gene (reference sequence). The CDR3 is CASSISGTSGRAGVGEQYF. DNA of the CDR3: TGTGCCAGTAGTATATCCGGGACTAGCGGGAGGGCCGGTGTGGGCGAGCAGTACTTC. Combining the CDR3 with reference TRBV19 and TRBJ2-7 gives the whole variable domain DGGITQSPKYLFRKEGQNVTLSCEQNLNHDAMYWYRQDPGQGLRLIYYSQIVNDFQKGDIAEGYSVSREKKESFPLTVTSAQKNPTAFYLCASSISGTSGRAGVGEQYFGPGTRLTVT.

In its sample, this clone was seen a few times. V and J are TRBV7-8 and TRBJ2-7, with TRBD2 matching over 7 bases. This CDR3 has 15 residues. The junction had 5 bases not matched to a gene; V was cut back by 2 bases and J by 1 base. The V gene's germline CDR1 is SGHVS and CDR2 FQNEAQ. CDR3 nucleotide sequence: TGTGCCAGCAGCTTATCCGCTAGCGGTTCCTACGAGCAGTACTTC. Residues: CASSLSASGSYEQYF.

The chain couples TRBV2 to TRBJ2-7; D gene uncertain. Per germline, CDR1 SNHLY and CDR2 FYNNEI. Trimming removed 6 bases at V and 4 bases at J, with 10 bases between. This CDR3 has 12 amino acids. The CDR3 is CASRPLTYEQYF. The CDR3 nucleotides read TGTGCCAGCAGACCGTTAACTTACGAGCAGTACTTC.

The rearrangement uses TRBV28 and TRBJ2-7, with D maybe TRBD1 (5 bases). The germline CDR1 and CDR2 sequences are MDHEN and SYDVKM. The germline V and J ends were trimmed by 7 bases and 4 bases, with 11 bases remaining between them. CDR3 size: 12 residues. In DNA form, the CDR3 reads TGTGCCAGCACCACCACAGGTTACGAGCAGTACTTC. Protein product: CASTTTGYEQYF.

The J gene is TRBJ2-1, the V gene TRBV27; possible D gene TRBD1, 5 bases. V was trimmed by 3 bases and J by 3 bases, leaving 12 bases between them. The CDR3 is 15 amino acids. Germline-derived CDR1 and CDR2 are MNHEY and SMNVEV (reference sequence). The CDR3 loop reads CASSLGLVSYNEQFF. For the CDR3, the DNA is TGTGCCAGCAGTTTGGGGCTAGTTAGCTACAATGAGCAGTTCTTC.